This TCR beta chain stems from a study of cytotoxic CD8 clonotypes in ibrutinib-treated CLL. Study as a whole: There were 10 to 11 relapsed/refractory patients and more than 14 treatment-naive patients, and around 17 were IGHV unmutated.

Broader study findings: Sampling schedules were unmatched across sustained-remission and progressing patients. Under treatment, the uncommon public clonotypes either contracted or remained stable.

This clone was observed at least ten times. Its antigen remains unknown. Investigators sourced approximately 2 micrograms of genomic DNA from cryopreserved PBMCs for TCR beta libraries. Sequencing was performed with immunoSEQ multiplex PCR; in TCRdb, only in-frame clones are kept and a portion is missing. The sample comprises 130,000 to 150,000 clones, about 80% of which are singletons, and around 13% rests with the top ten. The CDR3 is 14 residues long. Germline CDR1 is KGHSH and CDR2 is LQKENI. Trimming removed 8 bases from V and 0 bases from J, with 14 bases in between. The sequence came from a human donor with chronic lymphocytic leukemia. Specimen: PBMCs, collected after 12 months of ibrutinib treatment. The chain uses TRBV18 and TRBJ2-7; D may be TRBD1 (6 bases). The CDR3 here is CASREGTSSYEQYF. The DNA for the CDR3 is TGTGCCAGCCGTGAGGGGACAAGCTCCTACGAGCAGTACTTC.